The sequence of this T cell receptor beta chain was determined in a study of T-cell reconstitution after alpha-beta-depleted transplantation in children. Unique molecular identifiers were used in preparing the TCRbeta library. Via MiXCR, TCRdb re-called the PCR reads, giving one row per CDR3 protein. Here the sample spans roughly 300,000 distinct CDR3 sequences, over 9% being singletons. V was pared by 5 bases and J by 0 bases, with 13 bases between. This CDR3 is 15 amino acids long. Looked up from germline, CDR1 is SQVTM and CDR2 is ANQGSEA. This clonotype has only a few counts. The sample was PBMCs from the stem cell graft donor, taken from the stem cell graft. The TCR comes from a human donor who donated a stem cell graft to a child with acute lymphoblastic leukemia. V is TRBV29-1 and J is TRBJ2-2; D is uncertain. CDR3 DNA sequence: TGCAGCGTTCTCTTTGCCAGGACGAACACCGGGGAGCTGTTTTTT. It yields the protein CSVLFARTNTGELFF.